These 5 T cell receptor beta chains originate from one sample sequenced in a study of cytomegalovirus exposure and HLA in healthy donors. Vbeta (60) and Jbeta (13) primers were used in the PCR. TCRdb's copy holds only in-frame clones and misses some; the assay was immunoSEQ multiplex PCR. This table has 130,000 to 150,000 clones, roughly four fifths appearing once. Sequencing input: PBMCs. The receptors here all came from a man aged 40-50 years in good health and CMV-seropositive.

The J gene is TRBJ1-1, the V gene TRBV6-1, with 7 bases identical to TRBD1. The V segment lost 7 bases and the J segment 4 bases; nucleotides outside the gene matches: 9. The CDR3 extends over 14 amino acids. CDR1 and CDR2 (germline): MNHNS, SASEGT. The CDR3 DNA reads TGTGCCAGCATTGGGACAGCCGGCGGCACTGAAGCTTTCTTT. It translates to CASIGTAGGTEAFF.

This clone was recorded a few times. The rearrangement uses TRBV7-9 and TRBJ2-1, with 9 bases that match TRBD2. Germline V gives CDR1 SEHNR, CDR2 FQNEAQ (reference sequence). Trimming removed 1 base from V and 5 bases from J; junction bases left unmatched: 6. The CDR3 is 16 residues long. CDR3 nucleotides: TGTGCCAGCAGCTTAGTCTTAGCGGGAGCTGACAATGAGCAGTTCTTC. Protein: CASSLVLAGADNEQFF.

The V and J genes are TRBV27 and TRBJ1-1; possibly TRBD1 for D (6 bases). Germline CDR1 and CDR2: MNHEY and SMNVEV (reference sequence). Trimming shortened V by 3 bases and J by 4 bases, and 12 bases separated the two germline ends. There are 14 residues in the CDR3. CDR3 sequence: CASSLAGVVTEAFF. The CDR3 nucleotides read TGTGCCAGCAGTTTGGCAGGGGTGGTCACTGAAGCTTTCTTT.

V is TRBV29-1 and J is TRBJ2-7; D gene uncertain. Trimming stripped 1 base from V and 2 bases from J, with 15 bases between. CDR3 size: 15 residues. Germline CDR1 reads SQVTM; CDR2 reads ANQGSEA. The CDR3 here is CSVEVAEKSPYEQYF. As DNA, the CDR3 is TGCAGCGTTGAAGTGGCGGAAAAGAGCCCCTACGAGCAGTACTTC.

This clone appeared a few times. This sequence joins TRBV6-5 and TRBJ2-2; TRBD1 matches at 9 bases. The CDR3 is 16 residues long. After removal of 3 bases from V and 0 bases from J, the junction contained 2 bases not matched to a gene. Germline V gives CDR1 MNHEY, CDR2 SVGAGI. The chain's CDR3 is CASSYWTGANTGELFF. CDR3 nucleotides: TGTGCCAGCAGTTATTGGACAGGGGCGAACACCGGGGAGCTGTTTTTT.